These 19 T cell receptor beta chains were all obtained from the same sample, sequenced in a study of CD8+ T cells in alopecia areata. After isolation, RNA underwent reverse transcription to generate cDNA as the sequencing template. Sequencing used immunoSEQ multiplex PCR; TCRdb keeps in-frame clones, though not all of them. The sample shows roughly 280,000 clones, around 64% of them seen only once. Treatment defined: oral pan-JAK inhibitor, 5-10 mg twice daily. The sequences come from CD4+ T cells sorted from blood, collected around week 52, from a patient treated with tofacitinib. These receptors were taken from a human donor with alopecia areata.

This sequence joins TRBV5-1 and TRBJ1-1; D is undetermined. Deletions cut 0 bases from V and 2 bases from J, with 11 bases between. CDR1 and CDR2 from the germline V gene are SGHRS and YFSETQ. The CDR3 runs to 15 residues. The CDR3 nucleotides read TGCGCCAGCAGCTTGGTTGGGCCAGCAAACACTGAAGCTTTCTTT. As protein: CASSLVGPANTEAFF.

The chain carries TRBV27 and TRBJ1-6, with unresolved D. CDR1 is MNHEY, CDR2 SMNVEV, per germline (reference sequence). The CDR3 is made up of 13 amino acids. V was clipped by 3 bases and J by 7 bases, with 7 bases between them. This CDR3 is CASSFYTNSPLHF. CDR3 DNA: TGTGCCAGCAGTTTCTATACAAATTCACCCCTCCACTTT.

This clone occurred a few times. The chain uses TRBV2 and TRBJ2-7; D gene uncertain. Germline V gene sequence: CDR1 SNHLY, CDR2 FYNNEI. CDR3 size: 11 residues. With 5 bases removed from V and 5 bases from J, the gap between germline ends came to 7 bases. The CDR3 loop reads CASSLVNEQYF. The CDR3 DNA sequence: TGTGCCAGCAGTCTAGTGAACGAGCAGTACTTC.

The chain employs TRBV20-1 and TRBJ2-3, with D perhaps TRBD1 (5 bases). The V end lost 6 bases, the J end lost 9 bases, and 13 bases lay between the germline ends. CDR1 and CDR2 (germline): DFQATT, SNEGSKA (reference sequence). The CDR3 has 11 residues. CDR3 sequence (DNA): TGCAGTGCGACCCTAGGGGAAACGCAGTATTTT. Encoded protein: CSATLGETQYF.

The rearrangement joins TRBV5-1 to TRBJ2-3; no clear D gene. From germline, CDR1 is SGHRS and CDR2 YFSETQ. The CDR3 runs 15 residues. V lost 0 bases, J lost 2 bases, and 10 bases lay in between. CDR3 region: CASSLGISYTDTQYF. The CDR3 DNA sequence: TGCGCCAGCAGCTTGGGTATCAGTTACACAGATACGCAGTATTTT.

The genes are TRBV6-6 and TRBJ1-5; D might be TRBD1 (6 bases). Germline CDR1 is MNHNY and CDR2 is SVGAGI (reference sequence). The CDR3 is 15 amino acids. Trimming removed 5 bases from V and 0 bases from J, with 11 bases in between. This CDR3 is CASSPGQTSNQPQHF. The CDR3 DNA follows: TGTGCCAGCAGTCCAGGACAGACTAGCAATCAGCCCCAGCATTTT.

This sequence joins TRBV11-1 and TRBJ1-1, with 8 bases lining up with TRBD1. J lost 0 bases, V lost 5 bases, and 8 bases had no gene match. Germline V CDR1 and CDR2: SGHAT, FQDESV (reference sequence). The CDR3 loop spans 16 amino acids. Written as DNA, the CDR3 is TGTGCCAGCAGCACTTTTTGGACAGGGATGAACACTGAAGCTTTCTTT. Translating gives CASSTFWTGMNTEAFF. The full variable domain, with the rest looked up from reference TRBV11-1 and TRBJ1-1, is EAEVAQSPRYKITEKSQAVAFWCDPISGHATLYWYRQILGQGPELLVQFQDESVVDDSQLPKDRFSAERLKGVDSTLKIQPAELGDSAMYLCASSTFWTGMNTEAFFGQGTRLTVV.

This clone has only a few counts. The chain combines TRBV12-5 with TRBJ1-1, with no clear D. V was clipped by 1 base and J by 5 bases, with 8 bases between them. Germline values: CDR1 LGHNT, CDR2 FRNRAP. The CDR3 runs to 13 residues. The CDR3 DNA is TGTGCTAGTGGTTTGGCCCTAGGGACTGAAGCTTTCTTT. Its translation: CASGLALGTEAFF.

A word on this clone: This sample includes further DNA sequences coding for the same CDR3. The chain is built from TRBV30 and TRBJ1-3; no clear D. Trimming took 0 bases from V and 3 from J, leaving 3 bases between them. Germline values: CDR1 GTSNPN, CDR2 SVGIG (reference sequence). CDR3 length: 12 amino acids. Here the CDR3 reads CAWSVGGNTIYF. In DNA, the CDR3 is TGTGCCTGGAGTGTTGGTGGAAACACCATATATTTT. Variable domain in full (rest from reference TRBV30 and TRBJ1-3): SQTIHQWPATLVQPVGSPLSLECTVEGTSNPNLYWYRQAAGRGLQLLFYSVGIGQISSEVPQNLSASRPQDRQFILSSKKLLLSDSGFYLCAWSVGGNTIYFGEGSWLTVV.

The chain carries TRBV7-2 and TRBJ1-1; D gene unclear. CDR1 is SGHTA, CDR2 FQGNSA, per germline. V gave up 6 bases and J gave up 4 bases, with 15 bases separating them. The CDR3 spans 14 residues. The CDR3 spells CASSFKTGRTEAFF. Here the CDR3 DNA reads TGTGCCAGCAGTTTCAAGACTGGCCGCACTGAAGCTTTCTTT.

This chain connects TRBV1 to TRBJ1-5. TRBV1 is labeled a pseudogene. This CDR3 is built from 15 residues. In DNA form, the CDR3 reads TGCACCAGCAGCCCGCCGGGTGAGGGTTTTCAGCCCCAGCATTTT. Amino acid sequence: CTSSPPGEGFQPQHF.

This chain connects TRBV7-3 to TRBJ1-1; D not resolved. Germline V gene data show CDR1 as SGHTA and CDR2 as FQGTGA. The CDR3 runs 13 residues. V lost 1 base and J 10 bases, leaving 13 bases between the germline ends. The CDR3 sequence is CASSLKSPGGAFF. In DNA form, the CDR3 reads TGTGCCAGCAGCTTAAAGTCCCCAGGAGGAGCTTTCTTT.

V usage is TRBV9 and J usage is TRBJ1-4; 7 nucleotides match TRBD1. V lost 3 bases to trimming and J lost 7 bases; unmatched junction nucleotides: 3. The CDR3 extends over 13 amino acids. Germline V gives CDR1 SGDLS, CDR2 YYNGEE. The CDR3: CASSAGGVEKLFF. CDR3 nucleotide sequence: TGTGCCAGCAGCGCAGGGGGGGTTGAAAAACTGTTTTTT. Full variable domain (rest looked up from reference TRBV9 and TRBJ1-4): DSGVTQTPKHLITATGQRVTLRCSPRSGDLSVYWYQQSLDQGLQFLIQYYNGEERAKGNILERFSAQQFPDLHSELNLSSLELGDSALYFCASSAGGVEKLFFGSGTQLSVL.

The chain links TRBV5-1 to TRBJ1-1, with 7 bases identical to TRBD1. CDR1 and CDR2 (germline): SGHRS, YFSETQ. The CDR3 has 14 residues. After removal of 4 bases from V and 4 bases from J, the junction contained 7 bases not matched to a gene. DNA of the CDR3: TGCGCCAGCAGCCAAGGGGGCCAGGGCACTGAAGCTTTCTTT. As protein: CASSQGGQGTEAFF.

The chain recombines TRBV5-1 with TRBJ2-5; the D gene is possibly TRBD1 (6 bases). V was trimmed by 2 bases and J by 1 base, leaving 9 bases between them. This CDR3 region has 14 residues. The germline CDR1 and CDR2 sequences are SGHRS and YFSETQ. CDR3 sequence (DNA): TGCGCCAGCAGCTTACAGGGTACCCAAGAGACCCAGTACTTC. This translates into CASSLQGTQETQYF.

The CDR3 DNA reads as TGTGCCAGCAGGCTAATAGACACCGGGGAGCTGTTTTTT. Translated: CASRLIDTGELFF. The V call is TRBV6-5, the J call TRBJ2-2; D uncertain. Germline V CDR1 and CDR2: MNHEY, SVGAGI. The ends were cut back, 6 bases at V and 3 bases at J, with 8 bases in the middle. This CDR3 has 13 residues.

The table lists this clone with a count of one. The chain uses TRBV5-6 and TRBJ2-2; 8 bases align to TRBD1. CDR1 SGHDT and CDR2 YYEEEE come from the germline V gene. With 2 bases clipped from V and 2 bases from J, the junction kept 8 bases outside the gene matches. The CDR3 loop spans 17 amino acids. Here the CDR3 reads CASSLETGAINTGELFF. CDR3 in DNA: TGTGCCAGCAGCTTAGAGACAGGGGCCATAAACACCGGGGAGCTGTTTTTT. The variable domain in full, completed from reference TRBV5-6 and TRBJ2-2, reads DAGVTQSPTHLIKTRGQQVTLRCSPKSGHDTVSWYQQALGQGPQFIFQYYEEEERQRGNFPDRFSGHQFPNYSSELNVNALLLGDSALYLCASSLETGAINTGELFFGEGSRLTVL.

The CDR3 here is CASSPVAGAHYNEQFF. CDR3 coding DNA: TGTGCCAGCAGCCCTGTGGCGGGGGCTCACTACAATGAGCAGTTCTTC. This chain joins TRBV11-3 and TRBJ2-1; tentatively, D is TRBD2 (7 bases). This CDR3 region has 16 residues. Germline CDR1 and CDR2: SGHNT and YENEEA. V shed 5 bases and J shed 3 bases, with 17 bases lying between them.

This chain uses TRBV30 with TRBJ2-5, with D perhaps TRBD1 (5 bases). This CDR3 has 15 amino acids. CDR1 GTSNPN and CDR2 SVGIG come from the germline V gene (reference sequence). Trimming removed 0 bases at V and 2 bases at J, with 13 bases between. CDR3 sequence: CAWSVRAKGQETQYF. CDR3 sequence (DNA): TGTGCCTGGAGTGTACGGGCAAAGGGGCAAGAGACCCAGTACTTC.